The clone carrying this TCR beta chain was observed at least ten times. The antigen is unknown. The data belong to a study of T cells in Graves' hyperthyroidism and ophthalmopathy. Study context: It was at initial diagnosis, before any treatment, that peripheral blood was collected.

Study-wide points: Clonotypes that were expanded in thyroid above 0.001 mostly appeared in blood too.

What was amplified from RNA transcripts were TCR beta CDR3 regions. TCR CDR3 underwent first-round RT-PCR with the HTBI primer set. In TCRdb, the multiplex PCR reads were re-called with MiXCR into one record per CDR3 protein. This table holds about 350,000 distinct CDR3 sequences, about a sixth found once. This CDR3 is 15 amino acids long. Per germline, CDR1 MDHEN and CDR2 SYDVKM. V lost 5 bases to trimming and J lost 5 bases, with 18 bases between them. The chain recombines TRBV28 with TRBJ2-5; perhaps TRBD2 as D (6 bases). The sequenced material came from blood. The TCR sequence derives from a woman in her thirties or forties with Graves' ophthalmopathy. The CDR3 protein is CASSTTSRRGETQYF. CDR3 nucleotide sequence: TGTGCCAGCAGTACCACTAGCAGAAGAGGGGAGACCCAGTACTTC. The full variable domain, its missing parts supplied by reference TRBV28 and TRBJ2-5, is DVKVTQSSRYLVKRTGEKVFLECVQDMDHENMFWYRQDPGLGLRLIYFSYDVKMKEKGDIPEGYSVSREKKERFSLILESASTNQTSMYLCASSTTSRRGETQYFGPGTRLLVL.